A selection of T cell receptor beta chains follows, all from one sample in a study of regulatory T cells in long-lasting Graves disease. Each CDR3 protein gets one entry after TCRdb re-called the multiplex PCR reads with MiXCR. The data hold 380,000 or so distinct CDR3 sequences, with around 15% observed a single time. The same data also went into a second study, on T cells in Graves' hyperthyroidism and ophthalmopathy.

Specimen: peripheral blood mononuclear cells (PBMCs), collected at new diagnosis, from a patient treated with antithyroid drugs. The receptors originated from a woman aged 18-29 years with Graves disease. CDR3s include the opening cysteine and the closing phenylalanine or tryptophan. A D gene is named only where the DNA matches it firmly. Not all rows give a size; the values are once, few, many and, for expanded clones, a class.

NA TRBJ1-4 TRBV5-6 many CASSSAGTENEKLFF TGTGCCAGCAGCTCCGCCGGGACCGAGAATGAAAAACTGTTTTTT
NA TRBJ2-1 TRBV4-2 NA CASSQEGAGAYNEQFF TGTGCCAGCAGCCAAGAAGGGGCAGGAGCATACAATGAGCAGTTCTTC
NA TRBJ1-4 TRBV6-2/TRBV6-3 NA CASSYSGHSTNEKLFF TGTGCCAGCAGTTACTCGGGGCACTCAACTAATGAAAAACTGTTTTTT
NA TRBJ1-5 TRBV19 few CASIATGGPQPQHF TGTGCCAGTATCGCGACTGGAGGGCCTCAGCCCCAGCATTTT
NA TRBJ2-2 TRBV20-1 NA CSGSRGTGELFF TGCAGTGGTTCGAGGGGGACCGGGGAGCTGTTTTTT
TRBD1 TRBJ2-1 TRBV12-3/TRBV12-4 many CASSSVDQGARNEQFF TGTGCCAGCAGTTCCGTGGACCAGGGGGCCAGGAATGAGCAGTTCTTC
NA TRBJ2-7 TRBV12-3/TRBV12-4 few CASSLPSLEQYF TGTGCCAGCAGTTTACCGTCCCTCGAGCAGTACTTC
TRBD2 TRBJ2-1 TRBV20-1 few CSARGTPGSGVPLNNEQFF TGCAGTGCTAGAGGAACCCCTGGAAGCGGGGTCCCACTTAATAATGAGCAGTTCTTC
NA TRBJ2-1 TRBV24-1 few CATSGVQGNNEQFF TGTGCCACCAGTGGGGTTCAGGGCAACAATGAGCAGTTCTTC
NA TRBJ2-2 TRBV6-1 NA CASSEARVGAQSGELFF TGTGCCAGCAGTGAAGCTCGGGTGGGGGCGCAGTCCGGGGAGCTGTTTTTT
TRBD1 TRBJ1-2 TRBV27 NA CASSPSLQGVRGYTF TGTGCCAGCAGCCCCTCTTTACAGGGGGTACGTGGCTACACCTTC
TRBD2 TRBJ2-1 TRBV2 NA CASSRLATSYNEQFF TGTGCCAGCAGTCGACTAGCGACTTCCTACAATGAGCAGTTCTTC
TRBD1 TRBJ1-5 TRBV19 NA CASSMGQGGGNQPQHF TGTGCCAGTAGTATGGGTCAGGGGGGAGGCAATCAGCCCCAGCATTTT
NA TRBJ2-1 TRBV11-3 few CASSLDVSHEQFF TGTGCCAGCAGCTTAGATGTTAGTCATGAGCAGTTCTTC
NA TRBJ2-1 TRBV20-1 few CSARDPGVRSYNEQFF TGCAGTGCTAGAGATCCCGGGGTCCGCTCCTACAATGAGCAGTTCTTC
TRBD1 TRBJ1-2 TRBV5-1 NA CASSLGQGAHGYTF TGCGCCAGCAGCTTGGGACAGGGGGCTCATGGCTACACCTTC
TRBD1 TRBJ2-7 TRBV20-1 many CSAREGQGRNYEQYF TGCAGTGCTAGGGAAGGACAGGGGCGAAACTACGAGCAGTACTTC
TRBD1 TRBJ1-1 TRBV5-1 NA CASSAGQGILSTEAFF TGCGCCAGCAGCGCGGGACAGGGGATCTTGAGCACTGAAGCTTTCTTT
TRBD2 TRBJ2-5 TRBV9 few CASSVEGTSGRVETQYF TGTGCCAGCAGCGTAGAAGGGACTAGCGGGAGGGTAGAGACCCAGTACTTC
TRBD2 TRBJ2-1 TRBV24-1 few CATSGRGRGQNNEQFF TGTGCCACCAGTGGTCGCGGGAGGGGACAGAACAATGAGCAGTTCTTC
TRBD2 TRBJ2-1 TRBV4-2 few CASSQESSGPYNEQFF TGTGCCAGCAGCCAAGAGTCTAGCGGGCCCTACAATGAGCAGTTCTTC
TRBD2 TRBJ2-3 TRBV5-1 many CASSLGTSGRTDTQYF TGCGCCAGCAGCTTGGGGACTAGCGGGAGGACAGATACGCAGTATTTT
NA TRBJ1-5 TRBV20-1 few CNARDSAQYSNQPQHF TGCAATGCTAGAGATTCCGCACAGTATAGCAATCAGCCCCAGCATTTT
NA TRBJ1-5 TRBV30 few CAWTRGSQPQHF TGTGCCTGGACAAGGGGCTCTCAGCCCCAGCATTTT
NA TRBJ2-4 TRBV29-1 NA CSVWTGRENIQYF TGCAGCGTCTGGACAGGGAGGGAAAACATTCAGTACTTC
NA TRBJ1-6 TRBV2 NA CASSEAATSYNSPLHF TGTGCCAGCAGTGAAGCGGCCACCTCGTATAATTCACCCCTCCACTTT
NA TRBJ2-7 TRBV11-2 many CASSLVTWGTSYEQYF TGTGCCAGCAGCTTAGTTACTTGGGGCACATCCTACGAGCAGTACTTC
NA TRBJ2-5 TRBV10-2 NA CASTEDSLQETQYF TGCGCCAGCACCGAAGACAGCCTCCAAGAGACCCAGTACTTC
TRBD2 TRBJ2-1 TRBV20-1 NA CSAHGTSGDNEQFF TGCAGTGCTCACGGGACTAGCGGAGACAATGAGCAGTTCTTC
TRBD1 TRBJ1-1 TRBV10-1 medium-sized CASSDGTGGVSGAFF TGCGCCAGCAGTGATGGGACAGGGGGCGTCTCGGGAGCTTTCTTT
NA TRBJ2-5 TRBV10-3 NA CATSRAPRGTQYF TGTGCCACCAGTCGGGCCCCGAGGGGGACCCAGTACTTC
NA TRBJ1-1 TRBV7-3 many CASSLERGRAEAFF TGTGCCAGCAGCTTAGAGCGGGGTCGCGCTGAAGCTTTCTTT
TRBD2 TRBJ2-5 TRBV20-1 NA CSARDRLAGGWETQYF TGCAGTGCTAGGGACCGACTAGCGGGAGGCTGGGAGACCCAGTACTTC
TRBD2 TRBJ2-3 TRBV10-1 many CASSDGTSRDTQYF TGCGCCAGCAGTGACGGGACTAGCCGCGATACGCAGTATTTT
NA TRBJ2-4 TRBV7-2 many CASSASWDLAKNIQYF TGTGCCAGCAGTGCGAGTTGGGACCTAGCCAAAAACATTCAGTACTTC
TRBD1 TRBJ2-3 TRBV15 many CATSSGTGIRDTQYF TGTGCCACCAGCAGTGGGACAGGGATTAGGGATACGCAGTATTTT
NA TRBJ2-7 TRBV25-1 NA CASSAGNEQYF TGTGCCAGCAGTGCGGGGAACGAGCAGTACTTC
NA TRBJ2-3 TRBV20-1 NA CSARGILVKLETQYF TGCAGTGCAAGGGGGATACTTGTTAAATTAGAGACGCAGTATTTT
NA TRBJ2-1 TRBV5-1 many CASSFRRTGAGKSYNEQFF TGCGCCAGCAGCTTTCGGAGGACGGGCGCCGGAAAGTCCTACAATGAGCAGTTCTTC
NA TRBJ2-1 TRBV9 many CASSVYGKSGDEQFF TGTGCCAGCAGCGTATACGGTAAATCGGGAGATGAGCAGTTCTTC
NA TRBJ2-3 TRBV7-7 few CASSLAGGRRTADTQYF TGTGCTAGCAGCTTAGCAGGAGGACGACGGACGGCAGATACGCAGTATTTT
NA TRBJ1-1 TRBV28 many CASNPWGENTEAFF TGTGCCAGCAACCCTTGGGGGGAGAACACTGAAGCTTTCTTT
NA TRBJ2-1 TRBV9 few CASSVDYYNEQFF TGTGCCAGCAGCGTGGACTACTACAATGAGCAGTTCTTC
NA TRBJ2-5 TRBV5-1 many CASSPTDETQYF TGCGCCAGCAGCCCGACGGACGAGACCCAGTACTTC
NA TRBJ2-1 TRBV9 NA CASRAGGSSYNEQFF TGTGCCAGCCGGGCCGGAGGGAGCTCCTACAATGAGCAGTTCTTC
TRBD1 TRBJ2-5 TRBV5-4 NA CASSSQGAGETQYF TGTGCCAGCAGCTCCCAGGGGGCGGGAGAGACCCAGTACTTC